Listed here are 7 T cell receptor beta chains from one sample, sequenced in a study of Graves' ophthalmopathy and Graves' hyperthyroidism. Amplification of TCR beta CDR3 regions used RNA transcripts. The workflow started with a first-round RT-PCR run with HTBI primers and then moved on to a second-round multiplex PCR. TCRdb reanalysed the multiplex PCR reads using MiXCR and keeps one entry per CDR3 protein. The table includes just over 400,000 distinct CDR3 sequences, about 21% detected once. Sequencing was performed on peripheral blood. Receptors originate from a woman between 18 and 30 years old with stable Graves' hyperthyroidism.

Relative to its sample, this clonotype is medium-sized. The rearrangement links TRBV6-1 to TRBJ2-5, with D possibly matching TRBD1 (7 bases). CDR3 size: 16 residues. CDR1 is MNHNS, CDR2 SASEGT, per germline. Between the trimmed V and J ends, which lost 1 base and 4 bases, there was a span of 16 bases. CDR3 loop: CASSEEAGAGGETQYF. The CDR3 region has the DNA TGTGCCAGCAGTGAAGAAGCGGGTGCAGGGGGAGAGACCCAGTACTTC.

This clonotype showed up many times. The chain recombines TRBV6-1 with TRBJ2-7; 7 nucleotides match TRBD1. Germline V gene sequence: CDR1 MNHNS, CDR2 SASEGT. V shed 8 bases and J 2 bases; nucleotides not matched to a gene: 12. The CDR3 sequence is 15 residues long. The CDR3, as DNA: TGTGCCAGCCGCAAACTACAGGGGAGAACCTACGAGCAGTACTTC. This translates into CASRKLQGRTYEQYF.

The rearrangement joins TRBV11-1 to TRBJ2-7, with D perhaps assigned TRBD1 or TRBD2 (5 bases each). Deletions cut 3 bases from V and 6 bases from J, with 27 bases between. Germline V gene data show CDR1 as SGHAT and CDR2 as FQDESV (reference sequence). This CDR3 contains 18 residues. The CDR3 is CASSLNDYITGRVSEQYF. DNA for the CDR3: TGTGCCAGCAGCTTGAACGACTATATCACGGGCAGGGTGAGCGAGCAGTACTTC.

V is TRBV7-3 and J is TRBJ1-1; a weak D match, TRBD1 (5 bases). CDR3 length: 17 amino acids. The germline V gene has CDR1 SGHTA and CDR2 FQGTGA. V shed 4 bases and J shed 8 bases, with 26 bases lying between them. The CDR3 DNA reads TGTGCCAGCAGCTCCAAACGGGACGGACCCCGTTTAGAAGAAGCTTTCTTT. Its translation is CASSSKRDGPRLEEAFF.

This clonotype was recorded at least ten times. In DNA form, the CDR3 reads TGTGCCAGCAGTGAACCTCCTGACACTGCCGGGGAGCTGTTTTTT. It is translated as CASSEPPDTAGELFF. J is TRBJ2-2 and V is TRBV6-1; D is uncertain. Germline V gives CDR1 MNHNS, CDR2 SASEGT. CDR3 length: 15 amino acids. With 2 bases removed from V and 6 bases from J, the gap between germline ends came to 13 bases.

This sequence joins TRBV27 and TRBJ2-7, with D perhaps TRBD1 (6 bases). Germline-derived CDR1 and CDR2 are MNHEY and SMNVEV (reference sequence). V was pared by 6 bases and J by 3 bases, with 12 bases between. The CDR3 has 13 residues. CDR3 DNA: TGTGCCAGCAGCAGACAGGACGGCTACGAGCAGTACTTC. Encoded protein: CASSRQDGYEQYF.

This clonotype was seen many times. The chain links TRBV29-1 to TRBJ1-3; D gene uncertain. Trimming pared 6 bases from V and 0 bases from J, leaving 9 bases between. The CDR3 extends over 13 amino acids. Per the germline V gene, CDR1 is SQVTM and CDR2 is ANQGSEA. CDR3 sequence reads: CSVRLSSGNTIYF. The CDR3 DNA is TGCAGCGTAAGACTGAGCTCTGGAAACACCATATATTTT.